The 8 T cell receptor beta chains below come from one sample, sequenced in a study of T cells in Graves' hyperthyroidism and ophthalmopathy. The source material, RNA transcripts, was used to amplify TCR beta CDR3 regions. Using the HTBI primer set, a first-round RT-PCR was run on the TCR CDR3. TCRdb reanalysed the multiplex PCR reads using MiXCR and keeps one entry per CDR3 protein. This table holds hundreds of thousands of distinct CDR3 sequences, approximately 13% found once. The material sequenced was blood. These receptors originate from a woman between 40 and 55 years old with Graves' ophthalmopathy.

V is TRBV6-1 and J is TRBJ1-1; TRBD1 agrees at 8 bases. Losses at the gene ends were 6 bases for V and 5 bases for J; bases not matched to a gene: 11. The CDR3 spans 15 residues. The V gene's germline CDR1 is MNHNS and CDR2 SASEGT. This chain's CDR3 is CASSRRTGGETEAFF. The CDR3 coding sequence is TGTGCCAGCAGCCGGAGAACAGGGGGAGAGACTGAAGCTTTCTTT.

Concerning this clonotype itself: The CDR3 does not end in the conserved phenylalanine or tryptophan, so this is likely a read error. The V gene is TRBV20-1, the J gene TRBJ2-1; D is ambiguous. CDR3 length: 13 residues. In germline, CDR1 is DFQATT, CDR2 SNEGSKA (reference sequence). V was shortened by 3 bases and J by 2 bases, with 8 bases between the two germline ends. CDR3 loop: CSASSGAYNEQFI. The CDR3 DNA sequence: TGCAGTGCTAGTTCGGGTGCCTACAATGAGCAGTTCATC.

This chain links TRBV14 with TRBJ2-1, with TRBD2 identical over 9 bases. Germline-derived CDR1 and CDR2 are SGHDN and FVKESK. The trim removed 4 bases at V and 6 bases at J, leaving 7 bases unmatched. The CDR3 covers 15 residues. The CDR3 coding sequence is TGTGCCAGCAGCCTCCTCGCGGGGGGGACCAATGAGCAGTTCTTC. Its protein is CASSLLAGGTNEQFF.

This clonotype has at least ten counts. This chain joins TRBV3-1 and TRBJ2-7; D not resolved. V was cut by 4 bases and J by 1 base, with 20 bases left in between. Per the germline V gene, CDR1 is LGHDT and CDR2 is YNNKEL (reference sequence). CDR3 size: 17 residues. CDR3 bases: TGTGCCAGCAGCCCAGCACCTTTGAGCGTAGCTTCCTACGAGCAGTACTTC. Protein sequence: CASSPAPLSVASYEQYF.

This clonotype appeared many times. This sequence joins TRBV6-1 and TRBJ1-1; 7 bases match TRBD1. The length of the CDR3 is 16 residues. The V segment lost 6 bases and the J segment 1 base; nucleotides outside the gene matches: 11. CDR1 is MNHNS, CDR2 SASEGT, per germline. CDR3 residues: CASRPPGQEENTEAFF. In nucleotides, the CDR3 is TGTGCCAGCAGACCACCCGGACAGGAGGAGAACACTGAAGCTTTCTTT.

This chain uses TRBV5-1 with TRBJ1-1; D might be TRBD1 (5 bases). Germline loops: CDR1 SGHRS, CDR2 YFSETQ. Trimming cost V 0 bases and J 0 bases, with 12 bases left between them. The CDR3 length is 16 residues. The chain's CDR3 is CASSLGGRGLNTEAFF. DNA of the CDR3: TGCGCCAGCAGCTTGGGGGGTCGGGGGTTGAACACTGAAGCTTTCTTT.

This clonotype was recorded at least ten times. The V and J genes are TRBV3-1 and TRBJ1-1; D is unresolved. This CDR3 comprises 14 residues. The germline V gene encodes CDR1 LGHDT and CDR2 YNNKEL (reference sequence). V was clipped by 0 bases and J by 4 bases, with 9 bases between them. CDR3 DNA sequence: TGTGCCAGCAGCCAAGATCGTGTTTCCACTGAAGCTTTCTTT. This encodes CASSQDRVSTEAFF.

About this clonotype: Since a much larger clone is just one base distant, this may be a read error. The chain uses TRBV24-1 and TRBJ2-3; D gene uncertain. Germline V gene data show CDR1 as KGHDR and CDR2 as SFDVKD. The V and J ends lost 0 bases and 1 base respectively, with 4 bases between them. There are 14 residues in the CDR3. CDR3: CATSDLIRTDTQYF. The DNA for the CDR3 is TGTGCCACCAGTGATTTGATTCGCACAGATACGCAGTATTTT.